These 22 T cell receptor beta chains originate from one sample sequenced in a study of circulating CD8 cells and anti-PD-1 response in melanoma. From live CD3+CD8+TCRalphabeta+ cells, four PD-1 and/or TIGIT subsets were sorted. Using approximately 16 ng of total RNA, TCR libraries were made with the QIAseq Immune Repertoire TCR panel. MiXCR, applied by TCRdb to the reads, yields one record per CDR3 protein. The sample includes 130 or so distinct CDR3 sequences, approximately 30% seen only once; the top ten take under 75%. The material was CD8+ T cells from PBMCs, obtained at baseline or after one month of anti-PD-1 therapy (not recorded which). These receptors came from a human donor with melanoma.

This clonotype was seen a few times. The rearrangement links TRBV20-1 to TRBJ2-7; D is possibly TRBD1 or TRBD2 (5 bases each). This CDR3 comprises 14 residues. V gave up 0 bases and J gave up 2 bases, with 11 bases separating them. Germline CDR1 reads DFQATT; CDR2 reads SNEGSKA (reference sequence). The chain's CDR3 is CSARDAGAAYEQYF. DNA for the CDR3: TGCAGTGCTAGAGATGCCGGGGCCGCCTACGAGCAGTACTTC.

By its share, this clonotype is large. The gene calls are TRBV19 and TRBJ2-7; 9 bases map to TRBD1. The CDR3 length is 16 residues. With 9 bases clipped from V and 0 bases from J, the junction kept 12 bases outside the gene matches. The V gene's germline CDR1 is LNHDA and CDR2 SQIVND (reference sequence). The CDR3 bases are TGTGCCAGGAAGAGAATTCCGGGACAGGGCTCCTACGAGCAGTACTTC. Protein product: CARKRIPGQGSYEQYF.

As regards this clonotype: A much larger clone differs from this one at a single base, so this may be a read error. This chain connects TRBV11-2 to TRBJ2-3, with 7 bases identical to TRBD2. The J call is in doubt because the DNA end fits TRBJ2-5 better. Germline assignment: CDR1 SGHAT and CDR2 FQNNGV. The CDR3 length is 14 residues. The CDR3 is CASSPLAGIETQYF. CDR3 nucleotide sequence: TGTGCCAGCAGCCCGTTAGCGGGTATTGAGACCCAGTACTTC.

This clonotype was counted between two and nine times. V is TRBV28 and J is TRBJ2-7, with D perhaps assigned TRBD1 or TRBD2 (6 bases each). The CDR3 is 16 residues long. Trimming took off 3 bases at V and 3 bases at J, with 18 bases between the two ends. CDR1 and CDR2 (germline): MDHEN, SYDVKM. CDR3 in amino acids: CASSLSGASGLYEQYF. The DNA of the CDR3 is TGTGCCAGCAGTTTGTCGGGGGCCTCGGGGCTCTACGAGCAGTACTTC.

This clonotype rates as medium-sized (0.01 to 0.1%). The chain uses TRBV11-2 and TRBJ2-5, with 7 bases matching TRBD2. The CDR3 length is 14 residues. Germline V CDR1 and CDR2: SGHAT, FQNNGV. Trimming took 8 bases from V and 5 from J; bases not matched to a gene: 11. The CDR3 DNA is TGTGCCAGCTGCCCGTTAGCGGGTATTGAGACCCAGTACTTC. Residues: CASCPLAGIETQYF.

This clonotype is termed large (0.1 to 1%). The chain couples TRBV28 to TRBJ2-7; D may be TRBD2 (6 bases). CDR3 length equals 12 residues. V lost 4 bases and J lost 6, with 10 bases in between. Germline-derived CDR1 and CDR2 are MDHEN and SYDVKM. The CDR3 nucleotides read TGTGCCAGCAGTTCCCGACTAGTCGAGCAGTACTTC. Encoded protein: CASSSRLVEQYF.

This clonotype is labeled as hyperexpanded. The chain has TRBV2 and TRBJ2-7; D is undetermined. There are 14 residues in the CDR3. The V end was cut by 3 bases, the J end by 1 base, with 10 bases between. The germline CDR1 and CDR2 sequences are SNHLY and FYNNEI. CDR3 sequence reads: CASSDQSMSYEQYF. The CDR3 nucleotides read TGTGCCAGCAGTGACCAGTCTATGTCCTACGAGCAGTACTTC.

The J gene is TRBJ1-5, the V gene TRBV24-1, with a possible D match to TRBD1 (5 bases). The V end was cut by 4 bases, the J end by 0 bases, with 9 bases between. Germline CDR1 is KGHDR and CDR2 is SFDVKD. The CDR3 sequence is 15 residues long. The DNA for the CDR3 is TGTGCCACCAGTGAAGGGGCCGATAGCAATCAGCCCCAGCATTTT. It yields the protein CATSEGADSNQPQHF.

A note on this clonotype: The junction shows a germline mismatch at one end, possibly a read error. V gene TRBV20-1 combines with J gene TRBJ2-7; 7 nucleotides match TRBD2. This CDR3 is built from 14 residues. The germline CDR1 and CDR2 sequences are DFQATT and SNEGSKA (reference sequence). The CDR3 bases are TGCAGTGCCAGAGAGGCGGGAGAAGCTTACGAGCAGTACTTC. Protein: CSAREAGEAYEQYF.

This clonotype qualifies as large. The rearrangement links TRBV28 to TRBJ2-1; a possible D gene is TRBD2 (5 bases). The germline V gene has CDR1 MDHEN and CDR2 SYDVKM. Trimming cost V 2 bases and J 7 bases, with 12 bases left between them. CDR3 size: 14 residues. The CDR3 DNA sequence: TGTGCCAGCAGTTTAGGTCCGGGGATGAATGAGCAGTTCTTC. Its translation is CASSLGPGMNEQFF. Using reference TRBV28 and TRBJ2-1 for the parts outside the CDR3, the full variable domain is DVKVTQSSRYLVKRTGEKVFLECVQDMDHENMFWYRQDPGLGLRLIYFSYDVKMKEKGDIPEGYSVSREKKERFSLILESASTNQTSMYLCASSLGPGMNEQFFGPGTRLTVL.

By share of the sample, this clonotype is large. The rearrangement uses TRBV12-5 and TRBJ2-2; D might be TRBD2 (6 bases). V lost 9 bases, J lost 5 bases, and 10 bases lay in between. CDR3 length: 12 residues. Per the germline V gene, CDR1 is LGHNT and CDR2 is FRNRAP. The CDR3 spells CASLGGTGELFF. For the CDR3, the DNA is TGTGCTAGCCTCGGGGGTACCGGGGAGCTGTTTTTT.

In its sample, this clonotype was seen a few times. The chain joins TRBV28 to TRBJ2-1; the D gene could be TRBD1 or TRBD2 (6 bases each). The V and J ends lost 11 bases and 15 bases respectively, with 29 bases between them. The CDR3 is 14 amino acids. Germline CDR1 and CDR2: MDHEN and SYDVKM. CDR3 amino acids: CAASGVEGDNELFF. The DNA for the CDR3 is TGTGCCGCTTCGGGGGTAGAAGGGGACAATGAGTTGTTCTTC.

In its sample, this clonotype is medium-sized. At one end the junction does not follow the germline gene, possibly because of a read error. The V and J genes are TRBV2 and TRBJ2-7, with a tentative D call TRBD2 (6 bases). Germline V gene data show CDR1 as SNHLY and CDR2 as FYNNEI. CDR3 length: 14 amino acids. CDR3 sequence: CASSSSAATYEQHF. For the CDR3, the DNA is TGTGCCAGCAGCTCTAGCGCCGCGACCTACGAGCAGCACTTC.

This clonotype rates as large. V is TRBV20-1 and J is TRBJ2-1; D is perhaps TRBD2 (5 bases). CDR3 size: 14 residues. V lost 4 bases and J lost 3, with 13 bases in between. CDR1 is DFQATT and CDR2 is SNEGSKA in the germline V gene (reference sequence). The CDR3 protein is CSATLLEFYNEQFF. The CDR3 DNA reads TGCAGTGCTACTCTACTAGAATTCTACAATGAGCAGTTCTTC.

The J gene is TRBJ2-7, the V gene TRBV12-3 or TRBV12-4, with D unclear. The CDR3 runs 13 residues. Between the trimmed V and J ends, which lost 0 bases and 2 bases, there was a span of 5 bases. The CDR3 sequence: CASSLAAPYEQYF. CDR3 coding DNA: TGTGCCAGCAGTTTAGCGGCACCCTACGAGCAGTACTTC.

This chain links TRBV19 with TRBJ2-2, with TRBD1 as a possible D gene (6 bases). The CDR3 has 16 amino acids. Deletions cut 7 bases from V and 6 bases from J, with 21 bases between. Germline V gene data show CDR1 as LNHDA and CDR2 as SQIVND (reference sequence). In DNA form, the CDR3 reads TGTGCCAGTAAGTGGGGGCTGGCCGAGTACGCCGGGGAGCTGTTTTTT. It is translated as CASKWGLAEYAGELFF.

Judged by abundance, this clonotype is large. V usage is TRBV3-1 and J usage is TRBJ2-7; D tentatively reads TRBD1 or TRBD2 (6 bases each). The V end was cut by 3 bases, the J end by 4 bases, with 13 bases between. The CDR3 is 14 amino acids. Germline V gives CDR1 LGHDT, CDR2 YNNKEL (reference sequence). For the CDR3, the DNA is TGTGCCAGCAGCCAGATCCGAGGGGGGTACGAGCAGTACTTC. Encoded protein: CASSQIRGGYEQYF.

Within the sample, this clonotype is hyperexpanded. The chain couples TRBV7-2 to TRBJ2-1; D perhaps matches TRBD2 (6 bases). CDR1 and CDR2 from the germline V gene are SGHTA and FQGNSA. The length of the CDR3 is 14 residues. With 7 bases removed from V and 1 base from J, the gap between germline ends came to 11 bases. CDR3 residues: CASTRGKSYNEQFF. In DNA, the CDR3 is TGTGCCAGCACCCGCGGGAAATCCTACAATGAGCAGTTCTTC.

For this clonotype: A read error may account for a junction end that differs from germline. This chain connects TRBV7-3 to TRBJ2-2; 13 bases align to TRBD2. Germline V gene lookup returns CDR1 SGHTA and CDR2 FQGTGA. The CDR3 extends over 15 amino acids. CDR3 coding DNA: TGTGCCAGCAGTAGACTAGCGGGAGGTACCGGGGAGCTGCTTTTT. Translation: CASSRLAGGTGELLF. Supplemented by reference TRBV7-3 and TRBJ2-2, the full variable domain reads GAGVSQTPSNKVTEKGKYVELRCDPISGHTALYWYRQSLGQGPEFLIYFQGTGAADDSGLPNDRFFAVRPEGSVSTLKIQRTERGDSAVYLCASSRLAGGTGELLFGEGSRLTVL.

A remark on this clonotype: A read error likely explains this, since a far larger clone differs by one base. This chain links TRBV29-1 with TRBJ2-7; 7 nucleotides agree with TRBD1. Germline lookup yields CDR1 SQVTM and CDR2 ANQGSEA. The CDR3 contains 12 residues. V lost 5 bases and J lost 7; bases outside the gene matches: 8. The CDR3 region is CSVTGVVNEQYF. In DNA, the CDR3 is TGCAGCGTTACAGGGGTTGTGAATGAGCAGTACTTC.

The rearrangement joins TRBV28 to TRBJ2-7, with 7 bases aligning to TRBD2. The trim removed 5 bases at V and 2 bases at J, leaving 6 bases unmatched. Germline-derived CDR1 and CDR2 are MDHEN and SYDVKM. CDR3 size: 14 residues. This CDR3 is CASSRRTSPYEQYF. Here the CDR3 DNA reads TGTGCCAGCAGTCGAAGGACTAGTCCCTACGAGCAGTACTTC.

This clonotype is judged large. The chain carries TRBV7-3 and TRBJ2-3; tentatively, D is TRBD2 (6 bases). Germline V gene lookup returns CDR1 SGHTA and CDR2 FQGTGA. The germline V and J ends were trimmed by 5 bases and 1 base, with 13 bases remaining between them. The CDR3 totals 15 residues. The CDR3 DNA sequence: TGTGCCAGCAGCCGGCTAGCGAAGGGCACAGATACGCAGTATTTT. It encodes CASSRLAKGTDTQYF.